This T cell receptor beta chain originates from a study of shared clonotypes between healthy human individuals. Free of recent acute infections or vaccinations, the donors were healthy HIV-negative adults. The study separated CD4+ cells into CD45RA+ naive and CD45RA-negative memory subsets. Deep was the level used in running the assay. Clones were read by immunoSEQ multiplex PCR, and TCRdb kept only the in-frame ones, dropping some. The sample lists about 770,000 clones; approximately 77% were seen once. Sample: memory CD4+ T cells sorted from blood. Subset noted: CD45RA-negative fraction. This TCR was recovered from a woman aged 25 to 39 in good health.

The CDR3 DNA reads TGTGCCATCACCGGGGGCTCGAACACTGAAGCTTTCTTT. This sequence encodes CAITGGSNTEAFF. The chain combines TRBV10-3 with TRBJ1-1; a weak D match, TRBD1 (6 bases). The CDR3 loop spans 13 amino acids. Germline V gene data show CDR1 as ENHRY and CDR2 as SYGVKD. The V and J ends lost 7 bases and 1 base respectively, with 10 bases between them.